This is a list of T cell receptor beta chains from one sample in a study of cytomegalovirus exposure and HLA in healthy donors. The data were produced by immunoSEQ multiplex PCR, yet TCRdb's version contains in-frame clones alone and is incomplete. The sample carries approximately 200,000 clones, about four fifths recorded once. Sample: PBMCs. The receptors shown here come from a girl aged 5-17 years in good health and CMV-seropositive. Both conserved end residues are part of each CDR3. A D gene is named only where the DNA matches it firmly. Clone sizes are given selectively: once, few, many, or a class where the clone is expanded.

cdr3_length: 15; j_call: TRBJ2-7; v_call: TRBV10-1; clone_size: -; d_call: -; cdr3_aa: CASSESPGLTYEQYF; cdr3_nt: TGCGCCAGCAGTGAGTCCCCAGGGTTGACCTACGAGCAGTACTTC
cdr3_length: 13; j_call: TRBJ1-2; v_call: TRBV6-1; clone_size: -; d_call: -; cdr3_aa: CASSGAENYGYTF; cdr3_nt: TGTGCCAGCAGTGGGGCAGAAAACTATGGCTACACCTTC
cdr3_length: 16; j_call: TRBJ1-2; v_call: TRBV7-2; clone_size: -; d_call: TRBD1; cdr3_aa: CASSLMGNGQGALLTF; cdr3_nt: TGTGCCAGCAGCTTAATGGGGAATGGGCAGGGGGCTTTACTCACCTTC
cdr3_length: 12; j_call: TRBJ1-6; v_call: TRBV7-9; clone_size: -; d_call: -; cdr3_aa: CASSSISSPLHF; cdr3_nt: TGTGCCAGCAGCTCCATCAGTTCACCCCTCCACTTT
cdr3_length: 14; j_call: TRBJ1-2; v_call: TRBV10-3; clone_size: -; d_call: -; cdr3_aa: CAISVSTGAYGYTF; cdr3_nt: TGTGCCATCAGTGTAAGTACAGGAGCCTATGGCTACACCTTC
cdr3_length: 12; j_call: TRBJ1-1; v_call: TRBV19; clone_size: once; d_call: -; cdr3_aa: CASRSHRFEAFF; cdr3_nt: TGTGCCAGTAGAAGCCACAGGTTTGAAGCTTTCTTT
cdr3_length: 13; j_call: TRBJ2-7; v_call: TRBV5-6; clone_size: -; d_call: TRBD1; cdr3_aa: CASSPGTAYEQYF; cdr3_nt: TGTGCCAGCAGCCCCGGGACAGCATACGAGCAGTACTTC
cdr3_length: 16; j_call: TRBJ2-5; v_call: TRBV5-1; clone_size: -; d_call: -; cdr3_aa: CASSDSADWRSETQYF; cdr3_nt: TGCGCCAGCAGCGACTCCGCTGACTGGCGGTCAGAGACCCAGTACTTC
cdr3_length: 10; j_call: TRBJ2-7; v_call: TRBV7-9; clone_size: -; d_call: -; cdr3_aa: CASGGAEQYF; cdr3_nt: TGTGCCAGCGGTGGGGCCGAGCAGTACTTC
cdr3_length: 10; j_call: TRBJ1-2; v_call: TRBV20-1; clone_size: -; d_call: -; cdr3_aa: CRPGGYGYTF; cdr3_nt: TGCAGGCCGGGGGGCTATGGCTACACCTTC
cdr3_length: 15; j_call: TRBJ1-5; v_call: TRBV6-5; clone_size: -; d_call: -; cdr3_aa: CASSYSSGSNQPQHF; cdr3_nt: TGTGCCAGCAGTTACTCTTCAGGGAGCAATCAGCCCCAGCATTTT
cdr3_length: 13; j_call: TRBJ1-3; v_call: TRBV11-3; clone_size: -; d_call: -; cdr3_aa: CASSARGGNTIYF; cdr3_nt: TGTGCCAGCAGCGCCAGGGGAGGAAACACCATATATTTT
cdr3_length: 15; j_call: TRBJ2-3; v_call: TRBV5-4; clone_size: -; d_call: TRBD1; cdr3_aa: CASTRTGTGTDTQYF; cdr3_nt: TGTGCCAGCACCCGAACCGGGACAGGGACAGATACGCAGTATTTT
cdr3_length: 15; j_call: TRBJ1-5; v_call: TRBV4-1; clone_size: -; d_call: -; cdr3_aa: CASSPFKGEGQPQHF; cdr3_nt: TGCGCCAGCAGCCCCTTTAAAGGGGAGGGACAGCCCCAGCATTTT
cdr3_length: 13; j_call: TRBJ1-2; v_call: TRBV7-9; clone_size: -; d_call: -; cdr3_aa: CASSFSADYGYTF; cdr3_nt: TGTGCCAGCAGCTTCAGTGCGGACTATGGCTACACCTTC
cdr3_length: 14; j_call: TRBJ2-7; v_call: TRBV6-1; clone_size: -; d_call: TRBD1; cdr3_aa: CASSEGIGGDEQYF; cdr3_nt: TGTGCCAGCAGTGAGGGGATAGGGGGCGACGAGCAGTACTTC
cdr3_length: 15; j_call: TRBJ2-1; v_call: TRBV5-1; clone_size: -; d_call: TRBD1; cdr3_aa: CASSLRQGLGDEQFF; cdr3_nt: TGCGCCAGCAGCCTACGACAGGGGCTAGGCGATGAGCAGTTCTTC
cdr3_length: 16; j_call: TRBJ1-4; v_call: TRBV6-5; clone_size: -; d_call: -; cdr3_aa: CASSYLPGGTNEKLFF; cdr3_nt: TGTGCCAGCAGTTACCTCCCCGGGGGGACTAATGAAAAACTGTTTTTT
cdr3_length: 15; j_call: TRBJ1-2; v_call: TRBV11-2; clone_size: once; d_call: TRBD1; cdr3_aa: CASSLAGTASYGYTF; cdr3_nt: TGTGCCAGCAGCCTAGCCGGGACAGCGAGCTATGGCTACACCTTC
cdr3_length: 14; j_call: TRBJ1-1; v_call: TRBV9; clone_size: -; d_call: -; cdr3_aa: CASSVDSNKAEAFF; cdr3_nt: TGTGCCAGCAGCGTAGACAGCAACAAGGCTGAAGCTTTCTTT
cdr3_length: 14; j_call: TRBJ1-5; v_call: TRBV9; clone_size: -; d_call: -; cdr3_aa: CASSVDAGNQPQHF; cdr3_nt: TGTGCCAGCAGCGTAGATGCGGGCAATCAGCCCCAGCATTTT
cdr3_length: 16; j_call: TRBJ1-4; v_call: TRBV25-1; clone_size: -; d_call: TRBD1; cdr3_aa: CASSELSRDSNEKLFF; cdr3_nt: TGTGCCAGCAGTGAACTGAGCCGGGACAGTAATGAAAAACTGTTTTTT
cdr3_length: 13; j_call: TRBJ2-3; v_call: TRBV13; clone_size: few; d_call: -; cdr3_aa: CASSSPRSDTQYF; cdr3_nt: TGTGCCAGCAGCTCTCCCCGGTCAGATACGCAGTATTTT
cdr3_length: 15; j_call: TRBJ2-5; v_call: TRBV4-3; clone_size: -; d_call: TRBD1; cdr3_aa: CASSQDSGQGETQYF; cdr3_nt: TGCGCCAGCAGCCAAGATTCGGGACAGGGAGAGACCCAGTACTTC
cdr3_length: 15; j_call: TRBJ2-7; v_call: TRBV4-2; clone_size: -; d_call: TRBD2; cdr3_aa: CASSQETSGGYEQYF; cdr3_nt: TGTGCCAGCAGCCAAGAGACTAGCGGGGGTTACGAGCAGTACTTC
cdr3_length: 14; j_call: TRBJ2-1; v_call: TRBV5-8; clone_size: -; d_call: TRBD2; cdr3_aa: CASSWGGMSNEQFF; cdr3_nt: TGTGCCAGCAGCTGGGGGGGGATGAGCAATGAGCAGTTCTTC
cdr3_length: 17; j_call: TRBJ1-5; v_call: TRBV5-8; clone_size: few; d_call: -; cdr3_aa: CASSPLGSGTLNQPQHF; cdr3_nt: TGTGCCAGCAGCCCCCTCGGTTCCGGGACACTGAATCAGCCCCAGCATTTT
cdr3_length: 18; j_call: TRBJ2-2; v_call: TRBV5-1; clone_size: -; d_call: TRBD2; cdr3_aa: CASSGGLAGALGTGELFF; cdr3_nt: TGCGCCAGCAGCGGGGGACTAGCGGGGGCCTTGGGCACCGGGGAGCTGTTTTTT
cdr3_length: 17; j_call: TRBJ1-3; v_call: TRBV7-7; clone_size: -; d_call: TRBD1; cdr3_aa: CASSPGTGLSSGNTIYF; cdr3_nt: TGTGCCAGCAGCCCCGGGACAGGGCTTAGCTCTGGAAACACCATATATTTT